The rows below give T cell receptor beta chains drawn from one sample of a study of cytomegalovirus exposure and HLA in healthy donors. Using immunoSEQ multiplex PCR, the repertoire was profiled, and TCRdb retains in-frame clones only, with some absent. The table records under 200,000 clones, about four fifths of them present only once. The sequencing sample was made of PBMCs. These receptors came from a woman under 30 in good health and CMV-seronegative. Each CDR3 is given with its conserved first and last residue. A D gene is named only where the DNA matches it firmly. A row's size may be missing; if present it is once, few, many or a size class.

v_gene	d_gene	j_gene	abundance	CDR3aa	CDR3nt
TRBV10-1	TRBD2	TRBJ2-3	.	CASSPILAGTADTQYF	TGCGCCAGCAGTCCAATCCTAGCGGGAACGGCAGATACGCAGTATTTT
TRBV7-9	.	TRBJ1-1	.	CASSLMVAGTEAFF	TGTGCCAGCAGCTTAATGGTGGCAGGCACTGAAGCTTTCTTT
TRBV6-5	TRBD1	TRBJ1-1	.	CASNPGTEHNTEAFF	TGTGCCAGCAACCCCGGGACAGAGCACAACACTGAAGCTTTCTTT
TRBV2	.	TRBJ1-2	.	CASSERISPDTNYGYTF	TGTGCCAGCAGTGAAAGAATTTCGCCCGACACCAACTATGGCTACACCTTC
TRBV28	.	TRBJ2-7	.	CASREDSQISYEQYF	TGTGCCAGCAGAGAGGACTCGCAAATCTCCTACGAGCAGTACTTC
TRBV30	.	TRBJ2-5	.	CAWTQGATLQETQYF	TGTGCCTGGACACAGGGAGCCACCCTTCAAGAGACCCAGTACTTC
TRBV12-5	TRBD2	TRBJ2-2	.	CASGLELAGAGELFF	TGTGCTAGTGGTTTGGAGTTAGCGGGAGCGGGGGAGCTGTTTTTT
TRBV5-1	TRBD1	TRBJ1-2	once	CASSLGLLGQGPKYGYTF	TGCGCCAGCAGCTTGGGTCTTCTGGGACAGGGACCGAAGTATGGCTACACCTTC
TRBV28	.	TRBJ2-1	once	CASSSPSDYLGDNEQFF	TGTGCCAGCAGTTCCCCGAGCGATTACCTTGGCGACAATGAGCAGTTCTTC
TRBV18	.	TRBJ1-1	.	CASSPPDWNEAFF	TGTGCCAGCTCACCACCGGACTGGAATGAAGCTTTCTTT
TRBV9	TRBD1	TRBJ2-2	.	CASSVSTGPGTGELFF	TGTGCCAGCAGCGTATCGACAGGGCCAGGCACCGGGGAGCTGTTTTTT
TRBV19	.	TRBJ1-5	once	CASSIIASYSNQPQHF	TGTGCCAGTAGTATTATAGCATCTTATAGCAATCAGCCCCAGCATTTT
TRBV9	.	TRBJ1-2	.	CASSVVYNYGYTF	TGTGCCAGCAGCGTAGTTTATAACTATGGCTACACCTTC
TRBV6-5	.	TRBJ2-1	once	CASSYSVRELSEQFF	TGTGCCAGCAGTTACTCGGTACGGGAGTTGAGTGAGCAGTTCTTC
TRBV29-1	TRBD1	TRBJ1-5	once	CSVGQGVNQPQHF	TGCAGCGTTGGACAGGGGGTTAATCAGCCCCAGCATTTT
TRBV10-3	TRBD1	TRBJ2-3	.	CAISRTGGSDTQYF	TGTGCCATCAGCCGGACAGGGGGCTCAGATACGCAGTATTTT
TRBV6-1	.	TRBJ2-7	few	CASSELRGASYEQYF	TGTGCCAGCAGCGAGCTCAGGGGTGCATCCTACGAGCAGTACTTC
TRBV5-6	TRBD2	TRBJ2-1	.	CASSGVSIAGGYNEQFF	TGTGCCAGCAGTGGCGTCTCCATAGCGGGAGGGTACAATGAGCAGTTCTTC
TRBV5-1	.	TRBJ2-7	once	CASSWGPEQYF	TGCGCCAGCAGTTGGGGCCCCGAGCAGTACTTC
TRBV5-8	.	TRBJ1-5	.	CASSLSTGYSNQPQHF	TGTGCCAGCAGCTTGTCCACAGGGTATAGCAATCAGCCCCAGCATTTT
TRBV6-6	.	TRBJ2-3	few	CASSFLLTDTQYF	TGTGCCAGCAGCTTCCTATTGACAGATACGCAGTATTTT
TRBV7-2	TRBD1	TRBJ1-1	.	CASSLETGSFTEAFF	TGTGCCAGCAGCTTAGAGACAGGGTCCTTCACTGAAGCTTTCTTT
TRBV19	TRBD1	TRBJ2-7	.	CAPGQGPSYEQYF	TGTGCCCCGGGACAGGGGCCTTCCTACGAGCAGTACTTC
TRBV4-3	TRBD2	TRBJ2-1	.	CASSQERGRNNEQFF	TGCGCCAGCAGCCAAGAACGCGGGAGAAACAATGAGCAGTTCTTC
TRBV23-1	TRBD1	TRBJ1-1	.	CASTLPRGTEAFF	TGCGCCAGCACACTCCCCAGGGGGACTGAAGCTTTCTTT
TRBV30	.	TRBJ2-3	.	CAWSTAAERTDTQYF	TGTGCCTGGAGTACCGCGGCAGAACGGACAGATACGCAGTATTTT
TRBV19	.	TRBJ2-1	.	CASSIAGEQFF	TGTGCCAGTAGTATAGCCGGTGAGCAGTTCTTC
TRBV27	TRBD1	TRBJ2-2	.	CASKGQGDGGELFF	TGTGCCAGCAAGGGACAGGGGGACGGCGGGGAGCTGTTTTTT